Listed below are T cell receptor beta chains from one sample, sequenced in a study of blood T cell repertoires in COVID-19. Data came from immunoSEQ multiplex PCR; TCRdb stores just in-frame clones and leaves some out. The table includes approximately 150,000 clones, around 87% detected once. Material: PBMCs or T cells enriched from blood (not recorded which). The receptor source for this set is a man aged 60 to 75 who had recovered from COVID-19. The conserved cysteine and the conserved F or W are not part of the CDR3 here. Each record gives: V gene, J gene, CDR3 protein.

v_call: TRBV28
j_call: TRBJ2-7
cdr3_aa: ASSLGLAGAYEQY

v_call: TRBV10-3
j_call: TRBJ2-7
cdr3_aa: AISEQVSGNEQY

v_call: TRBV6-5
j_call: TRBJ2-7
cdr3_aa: ASSTRLAYEQY

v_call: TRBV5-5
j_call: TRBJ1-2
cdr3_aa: ASSRGAGDDYGYT

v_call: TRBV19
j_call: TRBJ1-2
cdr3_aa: ASSRQDYGYT

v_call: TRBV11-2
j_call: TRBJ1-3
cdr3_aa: ASSLQIYSASSGNTIY

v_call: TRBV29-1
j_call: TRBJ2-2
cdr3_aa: SVGTRANTGELF

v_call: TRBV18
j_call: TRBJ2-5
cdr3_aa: ASSGGGFKETQY

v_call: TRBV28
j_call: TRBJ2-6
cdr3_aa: ASSFPLTRAGSLGANVLT

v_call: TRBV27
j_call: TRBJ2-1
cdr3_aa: ASSPIFGTSGIDEQF

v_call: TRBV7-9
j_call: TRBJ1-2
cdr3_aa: ASSPGQGVNYGYT

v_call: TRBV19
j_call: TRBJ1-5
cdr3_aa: ASSPQRASNQPQH

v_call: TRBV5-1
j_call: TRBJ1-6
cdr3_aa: ASSPGQARSPLH

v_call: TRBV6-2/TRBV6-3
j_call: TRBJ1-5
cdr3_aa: ASSLRGPSNQPQH

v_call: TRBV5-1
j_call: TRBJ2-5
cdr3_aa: ASSYTGGETQY

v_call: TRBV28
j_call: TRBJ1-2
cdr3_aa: ASHPRTGSYT

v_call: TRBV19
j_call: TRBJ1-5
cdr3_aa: ASSIQGQPQH

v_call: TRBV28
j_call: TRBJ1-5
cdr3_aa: ASRPPGQGQPQH

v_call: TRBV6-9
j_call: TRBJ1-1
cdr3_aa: ATSWDTVPEAF

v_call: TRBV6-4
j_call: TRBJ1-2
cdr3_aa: ASTSNGGFGRYT

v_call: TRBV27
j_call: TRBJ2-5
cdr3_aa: ASSSIYQETQY

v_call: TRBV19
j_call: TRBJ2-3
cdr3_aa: ASTDPAGYTTDTQY

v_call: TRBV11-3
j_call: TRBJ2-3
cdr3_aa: ASSLRVTDTQY

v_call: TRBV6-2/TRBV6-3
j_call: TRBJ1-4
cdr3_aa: ASSYGFRSEKLF

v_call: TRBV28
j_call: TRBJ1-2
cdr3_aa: ASSLNRGSYT

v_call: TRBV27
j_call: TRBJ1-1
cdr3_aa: ASSGRGMNTEAF